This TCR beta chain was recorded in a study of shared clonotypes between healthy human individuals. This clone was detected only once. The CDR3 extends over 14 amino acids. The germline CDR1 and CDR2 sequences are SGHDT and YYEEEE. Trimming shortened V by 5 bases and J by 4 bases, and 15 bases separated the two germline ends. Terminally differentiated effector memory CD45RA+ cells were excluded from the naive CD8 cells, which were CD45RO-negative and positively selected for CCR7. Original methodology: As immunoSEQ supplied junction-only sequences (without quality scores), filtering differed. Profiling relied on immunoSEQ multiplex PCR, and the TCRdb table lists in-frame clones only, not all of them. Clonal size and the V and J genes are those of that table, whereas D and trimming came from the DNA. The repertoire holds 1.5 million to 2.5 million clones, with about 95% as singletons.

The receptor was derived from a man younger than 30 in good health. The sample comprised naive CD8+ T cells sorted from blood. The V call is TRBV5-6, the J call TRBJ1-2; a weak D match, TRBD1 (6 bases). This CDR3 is CASRPLTGSYGYTF. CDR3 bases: TGTGCCAGCAGACCCCTGACAGGCAGCTATGGCTACACCTTC. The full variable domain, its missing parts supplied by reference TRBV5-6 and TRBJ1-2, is DAGVTQSPTHLIKTRGQQVTLRCSPKSGHDTVSWYQQALGQGPQFIFQYYEEEERQRGNFPDRFSGHQFPNYSSELNVNALLLGDSALYLCASRPLTGSYGYTFGSGTRLTVV.